These 5 T cell receptor beta chains were sequenced from one sample in a study of T cells after yellow fever vaccination. TCRdb processed the 5' RACE reads anew with MiXCR; each CDR3 protein has one entry. The data contain hundreds of thousands of distinct CDR3 sequences, 8.7% of them singletons. The input for sequencing was PBMCs, taken on the day of the first yellow fever vaccination. Every receptor here comes from a man between 18 and 29 years old who received the YFV17D yellow fever vaccine.

This rearrangement joins TRBV6-2 or TRBV6-3 to TRBJ2-4; TRBD2 might be the D (6 bases). Germline values: CDR1 MNHEY, CDR2 SVGEGT. The CDR3 sequence is 14 residues long. Trimming took off 6 bases at V and 7 bases at J, with 16 bases between the two ends. Here the CDR3 reads CASRVGGRRNIQYF. Here the CDR3 DNA reads TGTGCCAGCAGAGTGGGTGGGAGGAGGAACATTCAGTACTTC.

This clonotype was observed a few times. The chain links TRBV6-1 to TRBJ2-7; D possibly matches TRBD1 or TRBD2 (5 bases each). CDR3 length equals 15 residues. The germline CDR1 and CDR2 sequences are MNHNS and SASEGT. The V gene lost 5 bases and the J gene lost 2 bases, with 16 bases spanning the gap. The DNA of the CDR3 is TGTGCCAGCAGTCTTTACGGGGCGGACCCCTACGAGCAGTACTTC. Translating it yields CASSLYGADPYEQYF.

The rearrangement links TRBV4-3 to TRBJ1-2; D remains ambiguous. CDR3 length equals 16 residues. Germline values: CDR1 LGHNA, CDR2 YSLEER. The germline V and J ends were trimmed by 1 base and 4 bases, with 16 bases remaining between them. The CDR3 protein is CASSQVWQRFIYGYTF. CDR3 nucleotide sequence: TGCGCCAGCAGCCAAGTCTGGCAGAGGTTTATCTATGGCTACACCTTC.

The chain is built from TRBV6-5 and TRBJ1-1, with D perhaps matching TRBD1 (6 bases). Trimming pared 0 bases from V and 6 bases from J, leaving 11 bases between. This CDR3 contains 14 residues. Germline V gene sequence: CDR1 MNHEY, CDR2 SVGAGI. Here the CDR3 reads CASSYSWDTPEAFF. In DNA, the CDR3 is TGTGCCAGCAGTTACTCATGGGACACCCCTGAAGCTTTCTTT.

The V gene is TRBV5-1, the J gene TRBJ1-1; D remains ambiguous. Trimming removed 0 bases from V and 2 bases from J, with 11 bases in between. CDR1 is SGHRS and CDR2 is YFSETQ in the germline V gene. CDR3 length: 15 amino acids. CDR3 in DNA: TGCGCCAGCAGCTTGGGTTACCCATTCAACACTGAAGCTTTCTTT. Translating gives CASSLGYPFNTEAFF.